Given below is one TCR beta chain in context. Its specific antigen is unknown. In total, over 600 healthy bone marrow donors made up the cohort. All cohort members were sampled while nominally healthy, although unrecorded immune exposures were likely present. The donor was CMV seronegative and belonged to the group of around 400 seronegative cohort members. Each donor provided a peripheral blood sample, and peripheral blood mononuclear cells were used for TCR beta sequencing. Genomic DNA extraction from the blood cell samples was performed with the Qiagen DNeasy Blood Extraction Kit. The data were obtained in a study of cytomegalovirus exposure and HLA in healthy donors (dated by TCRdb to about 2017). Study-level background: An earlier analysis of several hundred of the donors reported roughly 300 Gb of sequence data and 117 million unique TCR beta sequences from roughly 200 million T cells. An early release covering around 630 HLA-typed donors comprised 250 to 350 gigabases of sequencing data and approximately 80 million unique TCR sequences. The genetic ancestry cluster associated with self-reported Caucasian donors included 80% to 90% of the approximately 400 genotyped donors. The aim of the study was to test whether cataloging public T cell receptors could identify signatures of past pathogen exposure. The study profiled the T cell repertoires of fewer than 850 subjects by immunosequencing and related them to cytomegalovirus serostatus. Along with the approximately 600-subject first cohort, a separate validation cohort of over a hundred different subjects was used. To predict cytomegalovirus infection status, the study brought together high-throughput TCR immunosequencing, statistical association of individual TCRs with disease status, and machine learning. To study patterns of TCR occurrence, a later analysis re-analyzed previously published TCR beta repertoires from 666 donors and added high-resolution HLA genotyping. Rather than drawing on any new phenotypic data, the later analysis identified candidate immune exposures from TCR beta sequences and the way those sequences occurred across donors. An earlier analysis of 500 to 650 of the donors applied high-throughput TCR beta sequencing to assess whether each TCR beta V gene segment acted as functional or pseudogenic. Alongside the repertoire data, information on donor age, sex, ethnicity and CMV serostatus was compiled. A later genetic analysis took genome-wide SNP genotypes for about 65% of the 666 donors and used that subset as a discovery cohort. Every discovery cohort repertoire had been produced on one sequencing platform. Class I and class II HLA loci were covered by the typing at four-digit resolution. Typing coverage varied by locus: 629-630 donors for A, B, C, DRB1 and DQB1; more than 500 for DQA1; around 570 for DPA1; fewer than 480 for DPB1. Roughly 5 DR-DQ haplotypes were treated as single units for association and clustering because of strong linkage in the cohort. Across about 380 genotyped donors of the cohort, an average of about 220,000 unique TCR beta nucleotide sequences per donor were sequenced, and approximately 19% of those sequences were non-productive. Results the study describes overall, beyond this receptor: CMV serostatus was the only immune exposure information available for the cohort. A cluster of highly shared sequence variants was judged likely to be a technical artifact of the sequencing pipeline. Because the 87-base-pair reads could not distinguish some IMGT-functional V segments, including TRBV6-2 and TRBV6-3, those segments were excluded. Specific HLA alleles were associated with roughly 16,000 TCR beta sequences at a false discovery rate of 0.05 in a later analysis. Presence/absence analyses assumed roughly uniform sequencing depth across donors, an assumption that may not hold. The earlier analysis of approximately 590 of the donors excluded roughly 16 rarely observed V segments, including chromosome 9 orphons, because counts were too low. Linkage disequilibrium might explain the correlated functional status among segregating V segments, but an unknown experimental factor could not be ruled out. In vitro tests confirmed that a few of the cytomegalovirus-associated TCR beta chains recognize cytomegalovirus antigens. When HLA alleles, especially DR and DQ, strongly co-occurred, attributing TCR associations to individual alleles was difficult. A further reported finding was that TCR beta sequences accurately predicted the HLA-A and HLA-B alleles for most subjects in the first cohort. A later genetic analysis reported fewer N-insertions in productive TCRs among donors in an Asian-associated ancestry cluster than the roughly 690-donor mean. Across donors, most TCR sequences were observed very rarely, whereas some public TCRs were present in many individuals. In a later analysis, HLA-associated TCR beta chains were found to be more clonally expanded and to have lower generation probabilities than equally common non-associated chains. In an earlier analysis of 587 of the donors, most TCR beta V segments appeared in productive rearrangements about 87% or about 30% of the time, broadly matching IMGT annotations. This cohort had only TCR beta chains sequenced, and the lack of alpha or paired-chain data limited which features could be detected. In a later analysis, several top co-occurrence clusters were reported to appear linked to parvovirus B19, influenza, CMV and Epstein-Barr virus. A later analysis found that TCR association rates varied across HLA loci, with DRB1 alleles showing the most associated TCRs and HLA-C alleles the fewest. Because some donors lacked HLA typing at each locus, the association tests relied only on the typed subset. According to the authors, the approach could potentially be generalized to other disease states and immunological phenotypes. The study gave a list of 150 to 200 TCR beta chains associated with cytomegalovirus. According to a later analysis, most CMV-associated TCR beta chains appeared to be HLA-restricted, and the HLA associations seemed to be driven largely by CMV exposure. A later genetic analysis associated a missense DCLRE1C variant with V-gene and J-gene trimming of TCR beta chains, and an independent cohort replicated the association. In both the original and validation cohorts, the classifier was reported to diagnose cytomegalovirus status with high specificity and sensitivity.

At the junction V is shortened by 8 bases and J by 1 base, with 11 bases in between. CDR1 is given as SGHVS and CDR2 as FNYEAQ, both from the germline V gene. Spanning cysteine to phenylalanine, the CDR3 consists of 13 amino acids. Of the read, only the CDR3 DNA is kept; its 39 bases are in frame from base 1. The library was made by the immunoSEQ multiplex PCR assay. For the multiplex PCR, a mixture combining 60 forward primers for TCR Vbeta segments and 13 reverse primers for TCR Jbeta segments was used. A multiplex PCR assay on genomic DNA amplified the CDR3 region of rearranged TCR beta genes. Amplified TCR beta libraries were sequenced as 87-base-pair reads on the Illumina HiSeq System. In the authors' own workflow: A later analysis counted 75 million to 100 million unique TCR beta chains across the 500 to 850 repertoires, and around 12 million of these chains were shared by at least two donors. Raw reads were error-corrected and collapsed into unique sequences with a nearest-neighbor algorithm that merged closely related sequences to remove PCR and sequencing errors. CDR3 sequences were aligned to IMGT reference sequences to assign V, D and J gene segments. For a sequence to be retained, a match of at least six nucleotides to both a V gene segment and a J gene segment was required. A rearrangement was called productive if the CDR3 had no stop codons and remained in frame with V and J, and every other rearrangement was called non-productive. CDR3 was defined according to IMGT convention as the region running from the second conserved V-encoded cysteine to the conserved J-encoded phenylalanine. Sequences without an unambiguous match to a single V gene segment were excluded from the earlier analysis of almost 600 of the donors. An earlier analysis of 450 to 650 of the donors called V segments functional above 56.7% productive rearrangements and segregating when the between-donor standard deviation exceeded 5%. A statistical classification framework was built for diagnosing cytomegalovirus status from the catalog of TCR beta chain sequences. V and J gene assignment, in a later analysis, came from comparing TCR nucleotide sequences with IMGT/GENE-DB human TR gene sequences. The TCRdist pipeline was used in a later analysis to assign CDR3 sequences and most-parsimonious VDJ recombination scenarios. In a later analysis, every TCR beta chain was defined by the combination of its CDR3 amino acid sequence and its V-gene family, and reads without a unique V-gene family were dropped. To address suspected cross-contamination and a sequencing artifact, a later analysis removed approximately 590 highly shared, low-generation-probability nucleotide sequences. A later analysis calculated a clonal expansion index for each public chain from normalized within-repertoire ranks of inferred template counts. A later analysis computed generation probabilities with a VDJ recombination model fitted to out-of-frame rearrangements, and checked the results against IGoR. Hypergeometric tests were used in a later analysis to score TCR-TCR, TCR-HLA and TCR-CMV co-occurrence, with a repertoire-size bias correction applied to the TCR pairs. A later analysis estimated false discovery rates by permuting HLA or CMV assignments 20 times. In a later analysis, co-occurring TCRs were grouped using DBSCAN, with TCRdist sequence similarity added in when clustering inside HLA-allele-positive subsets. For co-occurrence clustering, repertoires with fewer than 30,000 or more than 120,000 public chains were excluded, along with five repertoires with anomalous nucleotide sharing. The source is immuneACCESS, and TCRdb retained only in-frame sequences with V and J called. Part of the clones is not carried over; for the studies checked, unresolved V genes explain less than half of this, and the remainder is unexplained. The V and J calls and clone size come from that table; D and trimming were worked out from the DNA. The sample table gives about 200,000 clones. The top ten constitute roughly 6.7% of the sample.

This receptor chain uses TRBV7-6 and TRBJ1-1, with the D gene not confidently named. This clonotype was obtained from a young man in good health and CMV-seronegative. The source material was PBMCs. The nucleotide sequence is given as TGTGCCAGCCGGCAGGCCGAGAACACTGAAGCTTTCTTT. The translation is CASRQAENTEAFF.